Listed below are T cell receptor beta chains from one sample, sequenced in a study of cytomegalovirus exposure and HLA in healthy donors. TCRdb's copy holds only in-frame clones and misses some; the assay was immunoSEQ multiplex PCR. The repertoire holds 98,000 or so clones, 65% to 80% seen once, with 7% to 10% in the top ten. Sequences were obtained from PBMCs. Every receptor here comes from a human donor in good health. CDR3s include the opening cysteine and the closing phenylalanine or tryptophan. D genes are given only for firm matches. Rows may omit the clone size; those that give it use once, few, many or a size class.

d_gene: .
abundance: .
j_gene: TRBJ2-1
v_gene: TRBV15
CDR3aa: CATSSPAETKTYNEQFF
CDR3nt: TGTGCCACCAGCAGCCCCGCGGAGACCAAGACCTACAATGAGCAGTTCTTC

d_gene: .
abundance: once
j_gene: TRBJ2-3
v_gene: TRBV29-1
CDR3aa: CSVEIGGASTDTQYF
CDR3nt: TGCAGCGTTGAGATCGGCGGAGCTAGCACAGATACGCAGTATTTT

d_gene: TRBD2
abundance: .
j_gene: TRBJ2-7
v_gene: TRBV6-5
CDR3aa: CASRQAGQANEQYF
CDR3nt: TGTGCCAGCAGGCAAGCGGGGCAGGCCAACGAGCAGTACTTC

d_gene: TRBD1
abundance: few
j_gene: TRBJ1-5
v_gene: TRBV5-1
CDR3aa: CASSLGQGDQPQHF
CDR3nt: TGCGCCAGCAGCTTGGGACAGGGGGATCAGCCCCAGCATTTT

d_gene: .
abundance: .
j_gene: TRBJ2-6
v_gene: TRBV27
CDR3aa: CASSLVASVISGANVLTF
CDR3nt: TGTGCCAGCAGTTTAGTGGCTAGCGTCATCTCTGGGGCCAACGTCCTGACTTTC

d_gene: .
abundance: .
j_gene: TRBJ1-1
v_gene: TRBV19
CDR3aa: CASSVQGNTEAFF
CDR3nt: TGTGCCAGTAGTGTACAGGGAAACACTGAAGCTTTCTTT

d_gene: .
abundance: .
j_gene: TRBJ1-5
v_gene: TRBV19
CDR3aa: CASSVGLRGHQPQHF
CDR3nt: TGTGCCAGTAGTGTGGGACTTAGAGGCCATCAGCCCCAGCATTTT

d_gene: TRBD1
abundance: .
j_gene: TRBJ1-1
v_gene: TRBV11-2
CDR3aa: CASSSLKGQLNTEAFF
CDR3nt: TGTGCCAGCAGCAGCCTTAAGGGACAGCTGAACACTGAAGCTTTCTTT

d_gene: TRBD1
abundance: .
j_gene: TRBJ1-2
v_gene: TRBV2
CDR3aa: CASSEELVTGDGYTF
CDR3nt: TGTGCCAGCAGTGAAGAACTGGTTACAGGGGATGGCTACACCTTC

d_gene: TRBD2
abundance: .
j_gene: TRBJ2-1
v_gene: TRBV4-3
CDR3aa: CASSLTSGRRNEQFF
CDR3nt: TGCGCCAGCAGCCTGACTAGCGGGAGAAGGAATGAGCAGTTCTTC

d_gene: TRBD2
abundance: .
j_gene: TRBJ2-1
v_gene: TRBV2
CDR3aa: CASSEAGRLAGVEQFF
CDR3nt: TGTGCCAGCAGTGAAGCGGGGAGACTAGCGGGAGTTGAGCAGTTCTTC

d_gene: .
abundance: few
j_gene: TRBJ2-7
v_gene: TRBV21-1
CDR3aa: CASSKGKGQNYEQYF
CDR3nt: TGTGCCAGCAGCAAAGGTAAGGGACAGAACTACGAGCAGTACTTC

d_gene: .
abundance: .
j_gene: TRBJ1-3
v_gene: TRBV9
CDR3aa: CASSLMAGHGNTIYF
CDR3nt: TGTGCCAGCAGCCTCATGGCTGGACACGGAAACACCATATATTTT

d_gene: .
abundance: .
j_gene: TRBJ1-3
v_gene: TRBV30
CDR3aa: CAWTVVGNTIYF
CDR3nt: TGTGCCTGGACCGTCGTCGGAAACACCATATATTTT

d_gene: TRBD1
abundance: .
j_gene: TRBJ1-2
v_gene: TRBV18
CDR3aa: CASSPRKDRVDGYTF
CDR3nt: TGTGCCAGCTCACCACGGAAAGACAGGGTGGATGGCTACACCTTC

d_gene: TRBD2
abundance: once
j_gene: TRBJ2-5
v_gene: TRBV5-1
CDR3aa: CASRTSGGVPVQTQYF
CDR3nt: TGCGCCAGCAGGACTAGCGGGGGGGTTCCCGTACAGACCCAGTACTTC

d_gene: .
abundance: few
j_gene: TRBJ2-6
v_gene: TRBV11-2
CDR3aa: CASSSGANVLTF
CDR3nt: TGTGCCAGCAGCTCGGGGGCCAACGTCCTGACTTTC

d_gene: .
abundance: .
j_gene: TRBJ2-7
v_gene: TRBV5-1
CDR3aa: CASSLYDSHEQYF
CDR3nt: TGCGCCAGCAGCTTGTATGACTCCCACGAGCAGTACTTC

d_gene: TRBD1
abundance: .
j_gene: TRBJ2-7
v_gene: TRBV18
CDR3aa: CASSPGTGSYEQYF
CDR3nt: TGTGCCAGCTCACCAGGGACAGGGTCCTACGAGCAGTACTTC

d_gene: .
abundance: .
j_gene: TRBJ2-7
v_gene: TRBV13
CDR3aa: CASSRRAAGEQYF
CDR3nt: TGTGCCAGCAGCCGCCGGGCCGCGGGCGAGCAGTACTTC

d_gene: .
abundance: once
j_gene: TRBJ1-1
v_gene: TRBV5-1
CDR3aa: CASSFGGLDTEAFF
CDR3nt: TGCGCCAGCAGCTTTGGGGGGTTGGACACTGAAGCTTTCTTT

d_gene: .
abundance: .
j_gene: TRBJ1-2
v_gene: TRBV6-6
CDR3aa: CASSLDHTGGYTF
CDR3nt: TGTGCCAGCAGCTTAGACCACACGGGTGGCTACACCTTC

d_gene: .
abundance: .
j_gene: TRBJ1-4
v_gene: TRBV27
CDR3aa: CASKKTGTYNEKLFF
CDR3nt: TGTGCCAGCAAAAAAACAGGGACCTATAATGAAAAACTGTTTTTT

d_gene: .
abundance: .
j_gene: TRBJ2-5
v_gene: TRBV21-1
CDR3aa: CASSKTSGTGAQETQYF
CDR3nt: TGTGCCAGCAGCAAAACCTCCGGGACAGGGGCCCAAGAGACCCAGTACTTC

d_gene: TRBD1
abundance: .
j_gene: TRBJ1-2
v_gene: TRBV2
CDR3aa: CASNLDRGLYGYTF
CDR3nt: TGTGCCAGCAACCTCGACAGGGGACTCTATGGCTACACCTTC

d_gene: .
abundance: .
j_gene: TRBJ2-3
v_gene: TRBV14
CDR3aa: CASSQEWAGTQYF
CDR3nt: TGTGCCAGCAGCCAAGAGTGGGCCGGTACGCAGTATTTT

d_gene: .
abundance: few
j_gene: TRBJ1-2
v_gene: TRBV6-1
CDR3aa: CASTQGRGYTF
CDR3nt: TGTGCCAGCACTCAGGGGCGCGGCTACACCTTC

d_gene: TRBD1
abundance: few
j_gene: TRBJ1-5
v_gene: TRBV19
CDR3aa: CASSTTGGYQPQHF
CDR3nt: TGTGCCAGTAGTACTACAGGGGGCTATCAGCCCCAGCATTTT